A selection of T cell receptor beta chains follows, all from one sample in a study of T-cell reconstitution after alpha-beta-depleted transplantation in children. MiXCR, applied by TCRdb to the PCR reads, yields one record per CDR3 protein. This table holds over 200,000 distinct CDR3 sequences, roughly 8.1% found once. The sequenced sample was PBMCs, mostly from graft donor cells, obtained 360 days after TCRalphabeta/CD19-depleted stem cell transplant. All receptors derive from a male patient between 2 and 10 years old who had a stem cell transplant for acute myeloid leukemia, so the T cells may come from the graft donor. Each CDR3 is given with its conserved first and last residue.

CDR3 length | J gene | V gene | CDR3 protein
17 | TRBJ2-7 | TRBV9 | CASSVGPGYRGSYEQYF
13 | TRBJ1-1 | TRBV10-3 | CAVTTGGVTEAFF
14 | TRBJ2-1 | TRBV20-1 | CSASRQGDYNEQFF
17 | TRBJ1-1 | TRBV7-8 | CASSLGLLVGLNTEAFF
13 | TRBJ2-4 | TRBV5-1 | CASSPGLQNIQYF
11 | TRBJ2-7 | TRBV12-3/TRBV12-4 | CASSFGYEQYF
19 | TRBJ2-3 | TRBV5-1 | CASSPRARGLAKDTDTQYF
14 | TRBJ1-4 | TRBV12-3/TRBV12-4 | CASISGAYNEKLFF
15 | TRBJ1-4 | TRBV3-1 | CASSQDRGLGEKLFF
14 | TRBJ2-2 | TRBV29-1 | CSARHSGVAGELFF
14 | TRBJ2-5 | TRBV5-1 | CASSLSTYQETQYF
17 | TRBJ2-4 | TRBV9 | CASNERGLAGAGNIQYF
14 | TRBJ2-5 | TRBV20-1 | CSASWGLAGETQYF
14 | TRBJ1-1 | TRBV19 | CASSMDRLNTEAFF
12 | TRBJ2-1 | TRBV2 | CASSGVVDEQFF